These 23 T cell receptor beta chains were all obtained from the same sample, sequenced in a study of shared clonotypes between healthy human individuals. Assay: immunoSEQ multiplex PCR; the TCRdb copy retains only in-frame clones and omits some. Found here are roughly 2.6 million clones, approximately 90% of them singletons; the top ten hold under 0.15%. The sequenced sample was naive CD4+ T cells sorted from blood. Subset noted: CD45RA+ positively selected. These receptors were collected from a man between 18 and 35 years old in good health.

This sequence joins TRBV7-3 and TRBJ2-1; no clear D gene. The CDR3 contains 14 residues. The germline V gene has CDR1 SGHTA and CDR2 FQGTGA. V was shortened by 3 bases and J by 7 bases, with 13 bases between the two germline ends. CDR3 DNA sequence: TGTGCCAGCAGCTTCGCCCCTGGGGTAAATGAGCAGTTCTTC. It translates to CASSFAPGVNEQFF.

The V gene is TRBV5-1, the J gene TRBJ2-7, with 9 positions matching TRBD1. The CDR3 is 17 amino acids. In germline, CDR1 is SGHRS, CDR2 YFSETQ. V was clipped by 0 bases and J by 2 bases; unmatched bases: 9. The DNA for the CDR3 is TGCGCCAGCAGCTTGGCTGGGGCGGGACAGGGCACCTACGAGCAGTACTTC. Amino acids: CASSLAGAGQGTYEQYF. Together with reference TRBV5-1 and TRBJ2-7, the CDR3 gives the full variable domain: KAGVTQTPRYLIKTRGQQVTLSCSPISGHRSVSWYQQTPGQGLQFLFEYFSETQRNKGNFPGRFSGRQFSNSRSEMNVSTLELGDSALYLCASSLAGAGQGTYEQYFGPGTRLTVT.

This clone was seen a handful of times. The same CDR3 also results from other DNA sequences found in this sample. V gene TRBV29-1 combines with J gene TRBJ1-5; 11 bases are a match to TRBD1. V shed 7 bases, J shed 7 bases, and the junction held 6 bases outside the gene matches. This CDR3 has 13 residues. CDR1 and CDR2 (germline): SQVTM, ANQGSEA. CDR3 nucleotides: TGCAGCGGCGGACAGGGGGCCGGCCAGCCCCAGCATTTT. This codes for CSGGQGAGQPQHF.

The chain has TRBV27 and TRBJ2-5; tentatively, D is TRBD1 or TRBD2 (5 bases each). CDR3 length: 15 residues. Looked up from germline, CDR1 is MNHEY and CDR2 is SMNVEV (reference sequence). V lost 5 bases to trimming and J lost 4 bases, with 17 bases between them. The CDR3: CASSQGLGVRETQYF. DNA for the CDR3: TGTGCCAGCAGTCAGGGCCTGGGGGTTCGAGAGACCCAGTACTTC.

This clone appeared a single time. The chain has TRBV18 and TRBJ1-5; D unresolved. Germline V CDR1 and CDR2: KGHSH, LQKENI. The CDR3 has 15 amino acids. Trimming shortened V by 6 bases and J by 3 bases, and 15 bases separated the two germline ends. This CDR3 reads CASSLGQSLNQPQHF. The CDR3 nucleotides are TGTGCCAGCTCCCTCGGGCAGAGCCTCAATCAGCCCCAGCATTTT.

The rearrangement uses TRBV7-6 and TRBJ2-3; possible D gene TRBD1, 6 bases. V lost 1 base and J 8 bases, leaving 10 bases between the germline ends. The germline V gene encodes CDR1 SGHVS and CDR2 FNYEAQ. This CDR3 spans 13 amino acids. CDR3 region: CASSLEGVGTQYF. CDR3 bases: TGTGCCAGCAGCTTAGAGGGGGTGGGTACGCAGTATTTT.

The rearrangement uses TRBV19 and TRBJ1-4; 8 bases map to TRBD1. The CDR3 is 14 amino acids. J gave up 7 bases and V 11 bases, and 12 bases lay outside the gene matches. Germline lookup yields CDR1 LNHDA and CDR2 SQIVND (reference sequence). Here the CDR3 reads CASRNRGTGEKLFF. CDR3 coding DNA: TGTGCCTCCCGCAACCGCGGGACAGGTGAAAAACTGTTTTTT.

The chain is built from TRBV11-2 and TRBJ2-7; 7 nucleotides agree with TRBD1. Germline CDR1 and CDR2: SGHAT and FQNNGV. The CDR3 totals 15 residues. Trimming cost V 0 bases and J 3 bases; bases outside gene matches: 5. The CDR3 sequence is CASSLDAGGYYEQYF. The CDR3 nucleotides read TGTGCCAGCAGCTTAGACGCAGGGGGATACTACGAGCAGTACTTC.

This clone was found a few times. The chain carries TRBV6-6 and TRBJ1-1, with TRBD1 matching over 7 bases. CDR3 length: 14 residues. The germline V gene has CDR1 MNHNY and CDR2 SVGAGI (reference sequence). The junction had 11 bases not matched to a gene; V was cut back by 2 bases and J by 11 bases. CDR3 sequence: CASSYPEDRQVAFF. The CDR3 bases are TGTGCCAGCAGTTACCCTGAGGACAGGCAGGTGGCTTTCTTT.

This sequence joins TRBV7-8 and TRBJ2-7; 8 bases map to TRBD2. J gave up 0 bases and V 5 bases, and 3 bases lay outside the gene matches. Germline V gene lookup returns CDR1 SGHVS and CDR2 FQNEAQ. The CDR3 totals 14 residues. Here the CDR3 reads CASSRSGSSYEQYF. The CDR3 nucleotides read TGTGCCAGCAGCCGAAGCGGGAGCTCCTACGAGCAGTACTTC.

Concerning this clone: This CDR3 is also generated by other DNA sequences in the sample. The chain is built from TRBV7-2 and TRBJ2-7; the match to TRBD2 covers 9 bases. V trimming: 4 bases; J trimming: 2 bases; junction bases outside the gene matches: 3. In germline, CDR1 is SGHTA, CDR2 FQGNSA. There are 14 residues in the CDR3. In DNA form, the CDR3 reads TGTGCCAGCAGCTCCGGGACTAGCACCTACGAGCAGTACTTC. It is translated as CASSSGTSTYEQYF.

The chain carries TRBV6-1 and TRBJ1-5, with a weak D call TRBD1 (5 bases). This CDR3 region has 15 residues. V was shortened by 6 bases and J by 4 bases, with 16 bases between the two germline ends. Germline V CDR1 and CDR2: MNHNS, SASEGT. CDR3 protein: CASREGSGANQPQHF. The CDR3 region has the DNA TGTGCCAGCAGGGAGGGTAGCGGGGCAAATCAGCCCCAGCATTTT.

The chain links TRBV2 to TRBJ2-7, with 11 bases matching TRBD1. The V gene end was trimmed by 2 bases and the J gene end by 4 bases; junction bases not matched to a gene: 4. The germline V gene encodes CDR1 SNHLY and CDR2 FYNNEI. The CDR3 sequence is 15 residues long. CDR3 DNA: TGTGCCAGCAGTGAACTAGGGACAGGGGGTTACGAGCAGTACTTC. Translation: CASSELGTGGYEQYF.

The chain combines TRBV14 with TRBJ2-2; TRBD2 might be the D (6 bases). The CDR3 is 16 amino acids. Per the germline V gene, CDR1 is SGHDN and CDR2 is FVKESK. Between the trimmed V and J ends, which lost 0 bases and 6 bases, there was a span of 14 bases. In DNA form, the CDR3 reads TGTGCCAGCAGCCAAGATCGGGGGAATACGCCCGGGGAGCTGTTTTTT. Translating it yields CASSQDRGNTPGELFF.

The rearrangement uses TRBV10-3 and TRBJ2-3; TRBD1 is a possible D gene (6 bases). CDR1 and CDR2 (germline): ENHRY, SYGVKD. V dropped 10 bases and J dropped 4 bases, with 9 bases sitting between them. The CDR3 is 11 residues long. CDR3 region: CASRQADTQYF. For the CDR3, the DNA is TGTGCCAGCAGACAGGCAGATACGCAGTATTTT.

For this clone: The sample has other DNA sequences that encode this CDR3 too. This chain links TRBV7-2 with TRBJ2-7, with 10 bases matching TRBD1. Per the germline V gene, CDR1 is SGHTA and CDR2 is FQGNSA. Trimming removed 5 bases from V and 6 bases from J; junction bases left unmatched: 1. The CDR3 totals 12 residues. The DNA of the CDR3 is TGTGCCAGCAGCGGGACAGGGGTCGAGCAGTACTTC. Protein product: CASSGTGVEQYF.

The genes are TRBV6-5 and TRBJ1-3; maybe TRBD1 (5 bases). The germline gives CDR1 MNHEY, CDR2 SVGAGI. Trimming pared 4 bases from V and 3 bases from J, leaving 13 bases between. The CDR3 covers 15 residues. Here the CDR3 DNA reads TGTGCCAGCAGTTCTGGGACCGTTGTTGGAAACACCATATATTTT. Its protein product is CASSSGTVVGNTIYF.

As to this clone: Its ends do not fully match the called genes, so a read error is possible. V and J are TRBV28 and TRBJ2-7; 9 bases align to TRBD2. The CDR3 sequence is 12 residues long. Germline values: CDR1 MDHEN, CDR2 SYDVKM. The CDR3 DNA reads TGCGCTATAGCGGGGGAGCACTACGAGCAGTACTTC. Protein sequence: CAIAGEHYEQYF.

The chain's CDR3 is CASSEASTDTQYF. The CDR3 DNA reads TGTGCCAGCAGCGAGGCTAGCACAGATACGCAGTATTTT. The chain combines TRBV5-4 with TRBJ2-3; D gene uncertain. Germline CDR1 SGHNT, CDR2 YYREEE (reference sequence). The CDR3 spans 13 residues. V lost 4 bases and J lost 0, with 6 bases in between.

J is TRBJ2-5 and V is TRBV19; a possible D gene is TRBD2 (7 bases). Germline V CDR1 and CDR2: LNHDA, SQIVND (reference sequence). The V gene lost 5 bases and the J gene lost 4 bases, with 17 bases spanning the gap. CDR3 size: 15 residues. CDR3 protein: CASSFRGGPSETQYF. In DNA, the CDR3 is TGTGCCAGTAGTTTCCGCGGGGGCCCCTCAGAGACCCAGTACTTC.

This clone was seen only once. The chain combines TRBV5-1 with TRBJ2-7; 9 nucleotides agree with TRBD2. The germline V gene has CDR1 SGHRS and CDR2 YFSETQ. Losses at the gene ends were 4 bases for V and 2 bases for J; bases not matched to a gene: 13. The CDR3 totals 17 residues. The CDR3 nucleotides read TGCGCCAGCAGCCCGTTTCTTAGCGGGGGCGCCCCCTACGAGCAGTACTTC. This translates into CASSPFLSGGAPYEQYF.

The chain employs TRBV25-1 and TRBJ1-2, with D perhaps TRBD1 (5 bases). Germline V gene sequence: CDR1 MGHDK, CDR2 SYGVNS. This CDR3 is 17 amino acids long. V lost 1 base and J 3 bases, leaving 18 bases between the germline ends. CDR3 residues: CASSEFGTAVSYYGYTF. CDR3 DNA sequence: TGTGCCAGCAGTGAATTTGGGACGGCCGTATCGTACTATGGCTACACCTTC.

The V and J genes are TRBV6-5 and TRBJ1-6; D unclear. CDR1 is MNHEY and CDR2 is SVGAGI in the germline V gene. CDR3 length equals 14 residues. Trimming removed 6 bases at V and 9 bases at J, with 15 bases between. The DNA of the CDR3 is TGTGCCAGCAGATATACAGAGTCTTTTTCACCCCTCCACTTT. Translating gives CASRYTESFSPLHF.